This T cell receptor (beta chain) was documented in a study of identical twins. Healthy Caucasians were all of the donors. A few counts support this clonotype. Its target is unknown. General study results and limits: Cord blood's abundant beta clonotypes had fewer insertions, unlike memory repertoires.

TCRdb redid the calling of the 5' RACE reads with MiXCR, one entry per CDR3 protein. The sample includes 500,000 to 550,000 distinct CDR3 sequences, about a fifth of them seen just once. These data are also associated with another study on yellow fever vaccine responses in identical twins.

This TCR was sampled from a woman aged 18-29 years in good health. Source material: CD4+ T cells sorted from blood.

The CDR3 loop is CASSLGVGTASSYEQYF. In DNA, the CDR3 is TGCGCCAGCAGCTTAGGAGTTGGGACAGCGTCCTCCTACGAGCAGTACTTC. The chain uses TRBV5-1 and TRBJ2-7; TRBD1 matches 7 bases. V shed 2 bases, J shed 0 bases, and the junction held 11 bases outside the gene matches. CDR1 is SGHRS and CDR2 is YFSETQ in the germline V gene. This CDR3 has 17 residues.